Reported below is one TCR beta chain. Original methodology: Amplification of reference gene primers was used by the study to estimate nucleated cell counts. Using immunoSEQ multiplex PCR, the repertoire was profiled, and TCRdb retains in-frame clones only, with some absent. V and J calls and clone size are given by that table; D and trimming were obtained from the DNA. The data show approximately 180,000 clones, with over 75% seen just once and 0.5% to 0.65% held by the top ten. This entry belongs to a study of blood T cell repertoires in COVID-19. On the study more broadly: Specimens from acute and convalescent COVID-19 originated in the United States, Italy and Spain. The cDNA or gDNA used as material had been derived from T cells, B-cell-depleted T cells, or PBMCs.

The CDR3 is 18 amino acids. Germline V CDR1 and CDR2: SGHVS, FQNEAQ. The V and J ends lost 4 bases and 5 bases, in that order; junction bases with no gene match: 19. This TCR was sampled from a man over 45 with acute or convalescent COVID-19. The rearrangement links TRBV7-8 to TRBJ2-5, with 7 positions matching TRBD2. The sequencing input was peripheral blood. Here the CDR3 DNA reads TGTGCCAGCAGCTCGACCGGGACTAAGGTCTTAGTAGGTGAGACCCAGTACTTC. This codes for CASSSTGTKVLVGETQYF.